Each of the 24 T cell receptor beta chains below was sequenced from the same sample in a study of blood T cell repertoires in COVID-19. Here immunoSEQ multiplex PCR was the method, and the copy in TCRdb shows in-frame clones only, minus some. The table shows under 250,000 clones, with approximately 91% occurring only once. Sequenced material: peripheral blood. Receptors originate from a man aged 35 to 55 with acute or convalescent COVID-19.

The V and J genes are TRBV6-5 and TRBJ2-7; 9 positions match TRBD2. With V trimmed by 6 bases and J by 1 base, 4 bases remained unmatched. The CDR3 loop spans 14 amino acids. The germline V gene encodes CDR1 MNHEY and CDR2 SVGAGI. This CDR3 is CASRASGASYEQYF. DNA for the CDR3: TGTGCCAGCAGAGCTAGCGGGGCGTCCTACGAGCAGTACTTC.

The rearrangement links TRBV18 to TRBJ1-5, with D possibly matching TRBD1 (5 bases). CDR1 KGHSH and CDR2 LQKENI come from the germline V gene. V lost 2 bases to trimming and J lost 6 bases, with 5 bases between them. CDR3 length: 12 residues. The CDR3 DNA follows: TGTGCCAGCTCACCAAGGGGTCAGCCCCAGCATTTT. Translation: CASSPRGQPQHF.

The chain has TRBV6-5 and TRBJ2-3; 9 nucleotides line up with TRBD1. CDR3 size: 15 residues. The V gene's germline CDR1 is MNHEY and CDR2 SVGAGI. J lost 3 bases, V lost 7 bases, and 8 bases had no gene match. The CDR3 is CASKLQGAKTDTQYF. For the CDR3, the DNA is TGTGCCAGCAAACTACAGGGGGCGAAGACAGATACGCAGTATTTT.

The chain recombines TRBV19 with TRBJ2-2, with D perhaps TRBD1 (6 bases). CDR1 LNHDA and CDR2 SQIVND come from the germline V gene (reference sequence). The CDR3 loop spans 17 amino acids. V lost 8 bases and J 2 bases, leaving 21 bases between the germline ends. The DNA for the CDR3 is TGTGCCAGTTCGATAACATTCCTCAGGGGAAACACCGGGGAGCTGTTTTTT. Translating it yields CASSITFLRGNTGELFF.

V and J are TRBV3-1 (or the pseudogene TRBV3-2) and TRBJ2-1; 8 positions match TRBD2. The germline V gene has CDR1 LGHDT and CDR2 YNNKEL (reference sequence). This CDR3 contains 15 residues. V was clipped by 4 bases and J by 4 bases; unmatched bases: 6. The CDR3 protein is CASSLRGVGYNEQFF. CDR3 in DNA: TGTGCCAGCAGCCTGCGGGGGGTAGGTTACAATGAGCAGTTCTTC.

This rearrangement joins TRBV7-9 to TRBJ2-1, with TRBD1 as a possible D gene (5 bases). V was clipped by 4 bases and J by 10 bases, with 11 bases between them. This CDR3 spans 12 amino acids. Germline assignment: CDR1 SEHNR and CDR2 FQNEAQ (reference sequence). The CDR3 loop is CASSWPGIEQFF. CDR3 nucleotide sequence: TGTGCCAGCAGCTGGCCAGGGATAGAGCAGTTCTTC.

V and J are TRBV2 and TRBJ1-2; D call uncertain. CDR1 is SNHLY, CDR2 FYNNEI, per germline. V lost 4 bases to trimming and J lost 3 bases, with 6 bases between them. The CDR3 sequence is 12 residues long. The CDR3, as DNA: TGTGCCAGCAGTGCTACAGACTATGGCTACACCTTC. It encodes CASSATDYGYTF.

The chain links TRBV24-1 to TRBJ2-2; perhaps TRBD1 as D (6 bases). V lost 1 base, J lost 1 base, and 15 bases lay in between. CDR3 length: 18 residues. CDR1 is KGHDR and CDR2 is SFDVKD in the germline V gene. The CDR3 spells CATSDFPLTGRNTGELFF. In nucleotides, the CDR3 is TGTGCCACCAGTGATTTTCCCTTGACAGGCCGGAACACCGGGGAGCTGTTTTTT.

The CDR3: CASSQVAEQYF. The CDR3 DNA is TGTGCCAGCAGCCAAGTGGCAGAGCAGTACTTC. This rearrangement joins TRBV14 to TRBJ2-7; D gene ambiguous. This CDR3 contains 11 residues. Trimming pared 1 base from V and 7 bases from J, leaving 5 bases between. The V gene's germline CDR1 is SGHDN and CDR2 FVKESK.

The rearrangement uses TRBV2 and TRBJ2-3; 8 nucleotides match TRBD2. Germline values: CDR1 SNHLY, CDR2 FYNNEI. V was clipped by 6 bases and J by 2 bases; unmatched bases: 22. The CDR3 covers 20 residues. The CDR3, as DNA: TGTGCCAGCAGCAGACTCGCGCCGGGAGCGGGGGACTTTCACACAGATACGCAGTATTTT. It yields the protein CASSRLAPGAGDFHTDTQYF.

The chain couples TRBV30 to TRBJ1-6, with 7 bases fitting TRBD1. The ends lost 1 base at V and 4 bases at J; junction bases unmatched: 4. The CDR3 loop spans 15 amino acids. CDR1 and CDR2 from the germline V gene are GTSNPN and SVGIG (reference sequence). The CDR3 coding sequence is TGTGCCTGGAGTGGGGCGGGACAGTATAATTCACCCCTCCACTTT. Encoded protein: CAWSGAGQYNSPLHF.

The genes are TRBV18 and TRBJ1-3, with 9 positions matching TRBD1. Germline V gene sequence: CDR1 KGHSH, CDR2 LQKENI. The CDR3 runs 18 residues. Trimming took 1 base from V and 0 from J; bases not matched to a gene: 7. For the CDR3, the DNA is TGTGCCAGCTCACCACAGAGGACAGGGGTGGGCTCTGGAAACACCATATATTTT. Protein sequence: CASSPQRTGVGSGNTIYF.

J is TRBJ1-2 and V is TRBV19; TRBD1 matches 9 bases. The V segment lost 5 bases and the J segment 7 bases; nucleotides outside the gene matches: 8. Germline V gene lookup returns CDR1 LNHDA and CDR2 SQIVND (reference sequence). The CDR3 extends over 14 amino acids. The CDR3 is CASSRDRVPSGYTF. CDR3 sequence (DNA): TGTGCCAGTAGTCGGGACAGGGTGCCTTCTGGCTACACCTTC.

The rearrangement links TRBV5-5 to TRBJ2-2; 7 bases are shared with TRBD1. Germline V gives CDR1 SGHKS, CDR2 YYEKEE (reference sequence). Trimming cost V 4 bases and J 4 bases; bases outside gene matches: 16. The CDR3 runs 18 residues. This CDR3 is CASSLGDSPRRGTGELFF. In nucleotides, the CDR3 is TGTGCCAGCAGCCTAGGGGACAGTCCCCGCCGAGGCACCGGGGAGCTGTTTTTT.

In nucleotides, the CDR3 is TGTGCCAGCAGCCATGCGGGCCCGGAACCCTACGAGCAGTACTTC. This translates into CASSHAGPEPYEQYF. This chain uses TRBV6-5 with TRBJ2-7; D might be TRBD2 (5 bases). CDR1 and CDR2 (germline): MNHEY, SVGAGI. The CDR3 is made up of 15 amino acids. Trimming removed 6 bases from V and 2 bases from J, with 17 bases in between.

The chain is built from TRBV27 and TRBJ2-1; no reliable D call. CDR1 and CDR2 (germline): MNHEY, SMNVEV (reference sequence). V was clipped by 6 bases and J by 0 bases, with 12 bases between them. The CDR3 runs to 15 residues. CDR3 in amino acids: CASRPQESSYNEQFF. The CDR3 DNA sequence: TGTGCCAGCAGACCCCAAGAGAGCTCCTACAATGAGCAGTTCTTC.

V and J are TRBV11-1 and TRBJ2-1, with D unclear. The CDR3 sequence is 13 residues long. Trimming pared 5 bases from V and 6 bases from J, leaving 11 bases between. CDR1 is SGHAT and CDR2 is FQDESV in the germline V gene (reference sequence). CDR3 sequence: CASSPNYLNEQFF. The CDR3 DNA follows: TGTGCCAGCAGCCCCAACTACCTCAATGAGCAGTTCTTC.

The CDR3 DNA sequence: TGTGCCAGCAGGACAGGGCTATTGAACACTGAAGCTTTCTTT. It codes for CASRTGLLNTEAFF. This chain uses TRBV28 with TRBJ1-1, with 7 bases lining up with TRBD1. The CDR3 loop spans 14 amino acids. CDR1 and CDR2 from the germline V gene are MDHEN and SYDVKM. The trim removed 6 bases at V and 0 bases at J, leaving 4 bases unmatched.

In this sample, this clone turned up a few times. The chain is built from TRBV9 and TRBJ1-2; D is perhaps TRBD1 (5 bases). Trimming shortened V by 3 bases and J by 0 bases, and 9 bases separated the two germline ends. CDR1 and CDR2 (germline): SGDLS, YYNGEE. This CDR3 region has 14 residues. The chain's CDR3 is CASSAHRTNYGYTF. CDR3 nucleotides: TGTGCCAGCAGCGCACACAGGACTAACTATGGCTACACCTTC.

This chain uses TRBV25-1 with TRBJ2-3, with 8 bases that match TRBD1. Germline loops: CDR1 MGHDK, CDR2 SYGVNS. The V and J ends lost 8 bases and 1 base, in that order; junction bases with no gene match: 5. The CDR3 extends over 14 amino acids. The CDR3 region has the DNA TGTGCCAGCGGATCCAGGGGGCGCACAGATACGCAGTATTTT. Translating gives CASGSRGRTDTQYF.

The V and J genes are TRBV18 and TRBJ2-4, with a tentative D call TRBD1 (5 bases). The V end lost 3 bases, the J end lost 14 bases, and 20 bases lay between the germline ends. The V gene's germline CDR1 is KGHSH and CDR2 LQKENI. CDR3 size: 14 residues. In nucleotides, the CDR3 is TGTGCCAGCTCACCCCTATCTCCCGAGGACACAAAGTACTTC. Protein: CASSPLSPEDTKYF.

Only a few counts were recorded for this clone. The chain recombines TRBV28 with TRBJ2-2; D might be TRBD2 (5 bases). V shed 2 bases and J shed 3 bases, with 7 bases lying between them. Germline CDR1 reads MDHEN; CDR2 reads SYDVKM. This CDR3 spans 14 amino acids. The CDR3 nucleotides are TGTGCCAGCAGTTTACTAGCCGACACCGGGGAGCTGTTTTTT. It is translated as CASSLLADTGELFF.

The chain joins TRBV5-6 to TRBJ2-3, with D tentatively TRBD2 (6 bases). The CDR3 runs to 16 residues. V dropped 4 bases and J dropped 2 bases, with 17 bases sitting between them. Looked up from germline, CDR1 is SGHDT and CDR2 is YYEEEE. The CDR3 loop is CASSLLTGRTTDTQYF. CDR3 sequence (DNA): TGTGCCAGCAGCCTTCTGACGGGGAGGACCACAGATACGCAGTATTTT.

V usage is TRBV7-2 and J usage is TRBJ1-2; TRBD1 matches at 11 bases. The germline gives CDR1 SGHTA, CDR2 FQGNSA. V lost 3 bases and J lost 4; bases outside the gene matches: 10. The CDR3 has 17 amino acids. CDR3: CASSFRTGGAVGYGYTF. As DNA, the CDR3 is TGTGCCAGCAGCTTTCGGACAGGGGGCGCGGTGGGCTATGGCTACACCTTC.